This TCR beta chain was identified in a study of cytomegalovirus exposure and HLA in healthy donors. Study summary: Membership in the Caucasian-associated ancestry cluster was found for about 80% of about 430 genotyped donors. Study results and caveats: With high specificity and sensitivity, the classifier reportedly diagnosed cytomegalovirus status. Most TCRs appeared rarely, but some public TCRs recurred in many donors. It was in a later analysis that TCR association rates were seen to vary by HLA locus, highest for DRB1 and lowest for HLA-C.

The PCR contained 60 Vbeta and 13 Jbeta primers. Assay: immunoSEQ multiplex PCR; the TCRdb copy retains only in-frame clones and omits some. The profile covers approximately 140,000 clones, with around 81% appearing a single time and roughly 3% taken by the ten largest. The germline gives CDR1 SGDLS, CDR2 YYNGEE. CDR3 length equals 14 residues. V lost 4 bases and J 2 bases, leaving 10 bases between the germline ends. Details on this clone: Its antigen is not identified.

The source of this sequence is a male donor in good health and CMV-seronegative. Source material: PBMCs. This sequence joins TRBV9 and TRBJ1-5, with D tentatively TRBD1 (6 bases). CDR3 nucleotides: TGTGCCAGCAGCATGGCAGGGGGCAATCAGCCCCAGCATTTT. Amino acids: CASSMAGGNQPQHF.